Listed below are T cell receptor beta chains from one sample, sequenced in a study of T cell repertoires in cytomegalovirus infection. One entry per CDR3 protein, called by TCRdb with MiXCR from the reads. The data hold some 900,000 distinct CDR3 sequences, with 30% to 35% observed a single time. For these TCRs, the target antigens are not known. The sample was cultured CD8+ T cells from PBMCs, taken from culture after CMV antigen stimulation. The receptors were sampled from a human donor in good health (CMV status not recorded). Some clones in this sample may be carry-over from other donors' samples. The CDR3 runs from the conserved cysteine through the conserved F or W. A D gene is named only where the DNA matches it firmly. Part of the rows lack a size; the others show once, few, many or a class for expanded clones.

clone_size,d_call,v_call,j_call,cdr3_nt,cdr3_aa
-,-,TRBV29-1,TRBJ2-7,TGCAGCGTTGAAGGCGAGGCCCCCTACGAGCAGTACTTC,CSVEGEAPYEQYF
few,-,TRBV28,TRBJ1-1,TGTGCCAGCAGTTTATACTGGGCCATGAACACTGAAGCTTTCTTT,CASSLYWAMNTEAFF
many,-,TRBV6-1,TRBJ2-7,TGTGCCAGCAGTGGCCCAGGGTATGAATACGAGCAGTACTTC,CASSGPGYEYEQYF
-,TRBD1,TRBV6-2/TRBV6-3,TRBJ2-3,TGTGCCAGCAGCCCCGACCGGGACAGGGTTGAAGATACGCAGTATTTT,CASSPDRDRVEDTQYF
few,-,TRBV12-3/TRBV12-4,TRBJ1-3,TGTGCCAGCAGCACACCCTACCCCGGACAGTACTCTGGAAACACCATATATTTT,CASSTPYPGQYSGNTIYF
many,-,TRBV7-2,TRBJ2-1,TGTGCCAGCAGCTCCTCAGCTAGCTCCTACAATGAGCAGTTCTTC,CASSSSASSYNEQFF
-,TRBD1,TRBV19,TRBJ2-3,TGTGCCAGTAGTACCAAGGCGACAGGGCCTTGGTTCGATACGCAGTATTTT,CASSTKATGPWFDTQYF
few,TRBD1,TRBV2,TRBJ2-1,TGTGCCGGACAGGGGCAATTCTCCTACAATGAGCAGTTCTTC,CAGQGQFSYNEQFF
once,-,TRBV5-8,TRBJ1-1,TGTGCCAGCAGCTTGGTTGTGGGGCCGGCGAACACTGAAGCTTTCTTT,CASSLVVGPANTEAFF
few,-,TRBV6-2/TRBV6-3,TRBJ1-1,TGTGCCAGCATATTTGAGAAAAACACTGAAGCTTTCTTT,CASIFEKNTEAFF
-,-,TRBV4-1,TRBJ2-1,TGCGCCAGCAGCCAAGGTGACAGCTGGGGGTACAATGAGCAGTTCTTC,CASSQGDSWGYNEQFF
few,-,TRBV7-9,TRBJ1-5,TGTGCCAGCAGCGTGGAAGGGGGATGGAATCAGCCCCAGCATTTT,CASSVEGGWNQPQHF
-,TRBD1,TRBV20-1,TRBJ2-7,TGCAGTGCTAGAGGACAGGGATACGAGCAGTACTTC,CSARGQGYEQYF
-,-,TRBV5-6,TRBJ2-5,TGTGCCAGCAGAATGGGGGTCTACAACGATCAAGAGACCCAGTACTTC,CASRMGVYNDQETQYF
few,TRBD1,TRBV12-3/TRBV12-4,TRBJ2-7,TGTGCCAGCAGTATTAACAGGGGCGAGCAGTACTTC,CASSINRGEQYF
few,-,TRBV7-8,TRBJ2-1,TGTGCCAGCAGCTTAGGGCTGGGGACCCCCCCTGGCAATGAGCAGTTCTTC,CASSLGLGTPPGNEQFF